A single sample gave rise to the 5 T cell receptor beta chains below, sequenced in a study of blood T cells in healthy people across ages. Combining a sample-barcoded 5' primer with a J-beta primer mix, a second PCR ran for roughly 6 to 12 cycles. TCRdb reprocessed the 5' RACE reads with MiXCR, giving one entry per CDR3 protein. The sample records roughly 800,000 distinct CDR3 sequences, about 62% being singletons. The sample comprised blood. These receptors all stem from a young man in good health.

This chain links TRBV7-2 with TRBJ2-5, with a tentative D call TRBD2 (5 bases). The CDR3 spans 14 residues. Per the germline V gene, CDR1 is SGHTA and CDR2 is FQGNSA. V was cut by 2 bases and J by 5 bases, with 12 bases left in between. The chain's CDR3 is CASSLFWEWETQYF. The CDR3 bases are TGTGCCAGCAGCTTATTTTGGGAGTGGGAGACCCAGTACTTC. Drawing the rest from reference TRBV7-2 and TRBJ2-5, the complete variable domain is GAGVSQSPSNKVTEKGKDVELRCDPISGHTALYWYRQSLGQGLEFLIYFQGNSAPDKSGLPSDRFSAERTGGSVSTLTIQRTQQEDSAVYLCASSLFWEWETQYFGPGTRLLVL.

This clonotype has a single count. The rearrangement links TRBV15 to TRBJ1-2; D is unclear. Per the germline V gene, CDR1 is LNHNV and CDR2 is YYDKDF (reference sequence). The CDR3 has 13 amino acids. V was trimmed by 5 bases and J by 8 bases, leaving 15 bases between them. Here the CDR3 DNA reads TGTGCCACCAGCTACGAGGGCGATAGCGGCTACACCTTC. This sequence encodes CATSYEGDSGYTF.

The rearrangement uses TRBV4-3 and TRBJ2-3, with D uncertain. Between the trimmed V and J ends, which lost 4 bases and 3 bases, there was a span of 17 bases. The CDR3 spans 16 residues. Germline V CDR1 and CDR2: LGHNA, YSLEER. CDR3 DNA sequence: TGCGCCAGCAGCCCAAATTACAGTCCCGGGACAGATACGCAGTATTTT. The encoded protein is CASSPNYSPGTDTQYF.

The sample holds a few counts of this clonotype. The chain combines TRBV6-1 with TRBJ1-6; D is unclear. The CDR3 is 15 residues long. V lost 8 bases to trimming and J lost 7 bases, with 18 bases between them. The germline gives CDR1 MNHNS, CDR2 SASEGT. In nucleotides, the CDR3 is TGTGCCAGCGTTCGGTCCAGGATTTCAAATTCACCCCTCCACTTT. Encoded protein: CASVRSRISNSPLHF.

This CDR3 reads CATTARGGTEAFF. CDR3 DNA: TGTGCCACTACTGCCAGGGGAGGGACTGAAGCTTTCTTT. V usage is TRBV24-1 and J usage is TRBJ1-1; TRBD1 might be the D (6 bases). Deletions cut 10 bases from V and 5 bases from J, with 16 bases between. The CDR3 length is 13 residues. From germline, CDR1 is KGHDR and CDR2 SFDVKD.